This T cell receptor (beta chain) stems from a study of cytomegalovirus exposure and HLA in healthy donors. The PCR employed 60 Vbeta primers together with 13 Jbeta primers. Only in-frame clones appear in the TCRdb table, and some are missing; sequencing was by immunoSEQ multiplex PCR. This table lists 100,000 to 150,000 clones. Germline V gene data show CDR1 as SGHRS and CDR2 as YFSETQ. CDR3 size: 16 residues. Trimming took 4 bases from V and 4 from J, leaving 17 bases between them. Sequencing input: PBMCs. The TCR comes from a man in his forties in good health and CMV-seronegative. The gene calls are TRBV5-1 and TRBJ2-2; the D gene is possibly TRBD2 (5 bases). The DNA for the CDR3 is TGCGCCAGCAGCAGGGAAGAGGACTCCAGCACCGGGGAGCTGTTTTTT. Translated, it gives CASSREEDSSTGELFF.